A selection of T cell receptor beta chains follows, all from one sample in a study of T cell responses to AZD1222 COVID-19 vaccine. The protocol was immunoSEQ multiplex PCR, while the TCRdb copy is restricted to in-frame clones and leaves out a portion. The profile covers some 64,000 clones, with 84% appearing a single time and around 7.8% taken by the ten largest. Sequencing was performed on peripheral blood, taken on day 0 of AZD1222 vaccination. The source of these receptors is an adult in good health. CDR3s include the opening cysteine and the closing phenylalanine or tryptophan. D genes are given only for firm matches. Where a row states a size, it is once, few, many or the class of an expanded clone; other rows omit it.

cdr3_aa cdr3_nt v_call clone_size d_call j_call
CASSVNTGELFF TGTGCCAGCAGTGTGAACACCGGGGAGCTGTTTTTT TRBV27 NA NA TRBJ2-2
CATTLRWEETQYF TGTGCCACGACACTTCGGTGGGAAGAGACCCAGTACTTC TRBV10-3 NA NA TRBJ2-5
CSVVGLDGGANVLTF TGCAGCGTTGTGGGGCTAGATGGTGGGGCCAACGTCCTGACTTTC TRBV29-1 NA NA TRBJ2-6
CASSWAGDQPQHF TGTGCCAGCAGCTGGGCAGGGGATCAGCCCCAGCATTTT TRBV7-2 NA NA TRBJ1-5
CATSLGVNTEAFF TGTGCCACCAGTTTGGGGGTGAACACTGAAGCTTTCTTT TRBV24-1 once NA TRBJ1-1
CASSFQGVDEKLFF TGTGCCAGCAGCTTCCAGGGGGTCGATGAAAAACTGTTTTTT TRBV5-6 NA TRBD1 TRBJ1-4
CATKSGGGIYNEQFF TGTGCCACCAAATCGGGGGGGGGCATATACAATGAGCAGTTCTTC TRBV24-1 NA TRBD2 TRBJ2-1
CASSLLGGRNTEAFF TGCGCCAGCAGCTTGTTAGGCGGAAGGAACACTGAAGCTTTCTTT TRBV5-1 once NA TRBJ1-1
CASTWARTGDGYTF TGCGCCAGCACCTGGGCAAGGACAGGGGATGGCTACACCTTC TRBV5-1 NA TRBD1 TRBJ1-2
CASSSLPRGHNEQFF TGTGCCAGCAGCTCCCTACCCCGGGGGCACAATGAGCAGTTCTTC TRBV11-2 few NA TRBJ2-1
CASSEWTGGSPLHF TGTGCCAGCAGTGAATGGACAGGGGGTTCACCCCTCCACTTT TRBV6-1 NA TRBD1 TRBJ1-6
CASSLHSNYGYTF TGTGCCAGCAGCCTCCATTCTAACTATGGCTACACCTTC TRBV6-6 NA NA TRBJ1-2
CASSYDVGLGETQYF TGTGCCAGCAGTTACGACGTGGGCCTCGGGGAGACCCAGTACTTC TRBV7-7 NA NA TRBJ2-5
CASSLARNSYEQYF TGTGCCAGCAGCTTAGCCCGGAACTCCTACGAGCAGTACTTC TRBV7-2 NA NA TRBJ2-7
CASSLRQENTEAFF TGTGCCAGCAGCCTCAGACAGGAGAACACTGAAGCTTTCTTT TRBV7-9 NA NA TRBJ1-1
CASSLANEKLFF TGCGCCAGCAGCCTTGCAAATGAAAAACTGTTTTTT TRBV5-1 NA NA TRBJ1-4
CASSPGLYPYEQYF TGTGCCAGCAGCCCCGGCTTATACCCCTACGAGCAGTACTTC TRBV5-6 NA NA TRBJ2-7
CASSLLQEPSYGYTF TGTGCCAGCAGTTTATTACAGGAACCCTCCTATGGCTACACCTTC TRBV27 NA NA TRBJ1-2
CASTRGQSTDTQYF TGCGCCAGCACCCGGGGACAGAGCACAGATACGCAGTATTTT TRBV5-1 once TRBD1 TRBJ2-3
CASSQDMEGKLFF TGCGCCAGCAGCCAAGATATGGAGGGTAAACTGTTTTTT TRBV4-1 once NA TRBJ1-4
CASSLGLDGVTEAFF TGCGCCAGCAGCTTGGGTTTGGATGGAGTCACTGAAGCTTTCTTT TRBV5-1 NA NA TRBJ1-1
CASSQGYQGGQTSSYEQYF TGTGCCAGCAGCCAAGGATATCAGGGTGGACAGACGAGCTCCTACGAGCAGTACTTC TRBV3-1/TRBV3-2 NA NA TRBJ2-7
CASSEALTGTEAFF TGTGCCAGCAGTGAAGCGCTAACAGGGACTGAAGCTTTCTTT TRBV2 NA NA TRBJ1-1
CATSRDENSPLHF TGTGCCACCAGCAGAGATGAGAATTCACCCCTCCACTTT TRBV15 NA NA TRBJ1-6
CASSPGTSGGAEDTQYF TGTGCCAGCAGCCCGGGGACTAGCGGGGGGGCGGAAGATACGCAGTATTTT TRBV11-3 few TRBD2 TRBJ2-3
CAISQDSYEQYF TGTGCCATCAGTCAGGACAGCTACGAGCAGTACTTC TRBV10-3 NA NA TRBJ2-7
CASSFGDSYTGELFF TGTGCCAGCAGTTTTGGAGACAGCTACACCGGGGAGCTGTTTTTT TRBV6-5 NA NA TRBJ2-2
CASSGGRTSLNNEQFF TGCGCCAGCAGCGGAGGGCGGACTAGCCTAAACAATGAGCAGTTCTTC TRBV4-1 NA TRBD2 TRBJ2-1
CASRSRGAEEQYF TGCGCCAGCCGGTCGAGGGGGGCGGAGGAGCAGTACTTC TRBV5-1 NA NA TRBJ2-7
CASSKSFSLNTGELFF TGTGCCAGCAGCAAATCGTTCAGCTTGAACACCGGGGAGCTGTTTTTT TRBV7-6 NA NA TRBJ2-2
CASTQGVGNSPLHF TGTGCCAGCACCCAGGGCGTCGGGAATTCACCCCTCCACTTT TRBV6-5 once NA TRBJ1-6
CASGLVADTQYF TGTGCCAGCGGGCTAGTGGCAGATACGCAGTATTTT TRBV3-1/TRBV3-2 NA NA TRBJ2-3
CASSLGSLITDTQYF TGTGCCAGCAGCCTCGGGTCTCTCATCACAGATACGCAGTATTTT TRBV7-9 NA NA TRBJ2-3
CSVEEVGAGNTEAFF TGCAGCGTTGAAGAGGTCGGGGCGGGGAACACTGAAGCTTTCTTT TRBV29-1 NA NA TRBJ1-1
CASSKDTGLETQYF TGTGCCAGCAGCAAAGACACAGGGTTGGAGACCCAGTACTTC TRBV2 NA NA TRBJ2-5
CASRAGTTGLSYNEQFF TGCGCCAGCAGGGCCGGGACTACCGGACTCTCCTACAATGAGCAGTTCTTC TRBV5-1 NA TRBD2 TRBJ2-1
CASGSGRQPQHF TGTGCCAGTGGGTCGGGCCGCCAGCCCCAGCATTTT TRBV19 NA NA TRBJ1-5
CASSLGLQGAGELFF TGTGCCAGCAGCTTAGGGTTACAGGGGGCCGGGGAGCTGTTTTTT TRBV7-8 NA TRBD1 TRBJ2-2
CASGWTGLSEGYTF TGTGCCAGCGGATGGACAGGTCTTTCGGAGGGCTACACCTTC TRBV6-5 NA TRBD1 TRBJ1-2
CASSLAQGYWTEAFF TGTGCCAGCAGTTTAGCTCAGGGCTATTGGACTGAAGCTTTCTTT TRBV28 once NA TRBJ1-1
CASSYLPGLAGLMVTDTQYF TGCGCCAGCAGTTATCTACCGGGACTAGCGGGTCTGATGGTCACAGATACGCAGTATTTT TRBV5-1 NA TRBD2 TRBJ2-3
CASSFRPTDTQYF TGTGCCAGCAGTTTCCGGCCCACAGATACGCAGTATTTT TRBV28 NA NA TRBJ2-3
CASITGQSSYEQYF TGTGCCAGCATCACGGGACAGTCATCCTACGAGCAGTACTTC TRBV28 NA TRBD1 TRBJ2-7